This passage covers 26 T cell receptor beta chains from one sample sequenced in a study of cytomegalovirus exposure and HLA in healthy donors listed by TCRdb under 2017. Receptor libraries were prepared by the immunoSEQ multiplex PCR assay. For the multiplex PCR, a mixture combining 60 forward primers for TCR Vbeta segments and 13 reverse primers for TCR Jbeta segments was used. TCRdb re-hosts the immuneACCESS table, in-frame sequences only. Its copies lack some clones; in the studies checked, an unresolved V gene accounts for under half of them, and the cause for the rest is not known. The sample contains 80,000 to 95,000 clones, more than 65% of them found a single time. The top ten hold more than 15% of the sample. The sample taken for sequencing was PBMCs. These receptor sequences come from a woman between 18 and 29 years old in good health and CMV-seropositive.

For the CDR3, the DNA is TGCAGCGTTGAAGATTGGGCGGGGGGCTATGGCTACACCTTC. Translated, it gives CSVEDWAGGYGYTF. The chain recombines TRBV29-1 with TRBJ1-2; TRBD1 might be the D (5 bases). The CDR3 has 14 residues. V lost 0 bases, J lost 4 bases, and 12 bases lay in between. Germline values: CDR1 SQVTM, CDR2 ANQGSEA.

The V and J genes are TRBV5-1 and TRBJ1-3, with D possibly matching TRBD1 (6 bases). The CDR3 extends over 14 amino acids. Germline assignment: CDR1 SGHRS and CDR2 YFSETQ. Trimming cost V 4 bases and J 10 bases, with 18 bases left between them. The CDR3 DNA sequence: TGCGCCAGCAGCGAGGGGGACGTAGGGAAAACCATATATTTT. Translation gives CASSEGDVGKTIYF.

This rearrangement joins TRBV5-1 to TRBJ1-1, with TRBD1 matching over 7 bases. V was pared by 4 bases and J by 0 bases, with 3 bases of the junction left unmatched. The CDR3 is 14 amino acids. CDR1 and CDR2 from the germline V gene are SGHRS and YFSETQ. CDR3 loop: CASSPGQMNTEAFF. CDR3 sequence (DNA): TGCGCCAGCAGCCCGGGACAGATGAACACTGAAGCTTTCTTT.

The gene calls are TRBV23-1 and TRBJ2-5, with 10 nucleotides matching TRBD1. TRBV23-1 qualifies as an ORF whose function is uncertain. Trimming took 7 bases from V and 4 from J; bases not matched to a gene: 9. The CDR3 extends over 15 amino acids. CDR3 coding DNA: TGCGCCAGCACCCCATCGGGACAGGGGATAGAGACCCAGTACTTC. Its protein product is CASTPSGQGIETQYF.

There are a few counts of this clone. The gene calls are TRBV7-9 and TRBJ2-3, with 7 bases aligning to TRBD1. CDR3 length: 15 amino acids. V lost 3 bases, J lost 1 base, and 4 bases stayed unmatched. The germline CDR1 and CDR2 sequences are SEHNR and FQNEAQ (reference sequence). The CDR3 nucleotides read TGTGCCAGCAGCTTCGGGCAGGGGGGCACAGATACGCAGTATTTT. Translating it yields CASSFGQGGTDTQYF.

J is TRBJ1-4 and V is TRBV4-1, with TRBD1 as a possible D gene (6 bases). This CDR3 has 15 residues. Between the trimmed V and J ends, which lost 0 bases and 7 bases, there was a span of 12 bases. The germline CDR1 and CDR2 sequences are MGHRA and YSYEKL. Here the CDR3 DNA reads TGCGCCAGCAGCCAAGACGGGGGGCTCGTTGAAAAACTGTTTTTT. Its protein is CASSQDGGLVEKLFF.

V is TRBV2 and J is TRBJ1-1, with TRBD1 matching 7 bases. Germline CDR1 SNHLY, CDR2 FYNNEI. The CDR3 covers 17 residues. Unmatched junction bases numbered 10, after V lost 2 bases and J lost 1 base. CDR3 region: CASSEPRGRGANTEAFF. Here the CDR3 DNA reads TGTGCCAGCAGTGAACCGAGGGGGCGTGGGGCGAACACTGAAGCTTTCTTT. The variable domain in full, completed from reference TRBV2 and TRBJ1-1, reads EPEVTQTPSHQVTQMGQEVILRCVPISNHLYFYWYRQILGQKVEFLVSFYNNEISEKSEIFDDQFSVERPDGSNFTLKIRSTKLEDSAMYFCASSEPRGRGANTEAFFGQGTRLTVV.

The rearrangement links TRBV6-1 to TRBJ1-5; D unresolved. Germline V CDR1 and CDR2: MNHNS, SASEGT. This CDR3 region has 15 residues. Between the trimmed V and J ends, which lost 7 bases and 3 bases, there was a span of 16 bases. CDR3 in amino acids: CASTLDPSANQPQHF. In nucleotides, the CDR3 is TGTGCCAGCACCCTAGACCCGAGCGCCAATCAGCCCCAGCATTTT.

This clone appeared a few times. The chain links TRBV11-3 to TRBJ2-7, with D perhaps matching TRBD2 (5 bases). V gave up 1 base and J gave up 5 bases, with 6 bases separating them. The CDR3 runs to 12 residues. Looked up from germline, CDR1 is SGHNT and CDR2 is YENEEA. The CDR3 bases are TGTGCCAGCAGCTTAGCCGGGGACGAGCAGTACTTC. This translates into CASSLAGDEQYF.

The chain has TRBV11-2 and TRBJ2-5; 8 nucleotides line up with TRBD1. V gave up 0 bases and J gave up 4 bases; unmatched junction bases: 7. Per germline, CDR1 SGHAT and CDR2 FQNNGV. The length of the CDR3 is 16 residues. CDR3 in DNA: TGTGCCAGCAGCTTAGATTTTGGAGGACAGGGAGAGACCCAGTACTTC. This translates into CASSLDFGGQGETQYF.

The rearrangement uses TRBV11-1 and TRBJ2-7; 11 nucleotides align to TRBD2. The CDR3 contains 15 residues. Germline V lookup: CDR1 SGHAT, CDR2 FQDESV (reference sequence). V lost 5 bases and J lost 1; bases outside the gene matches: 4. Written as DNA, the CDR3 is TGTGCCAGCAGCCCGACTAGCGGGACTTCCTACGAGCAGTACTTC. It is translated as CASSPTSGTSYEQYF.

The V call is TRBV19, the J call TRBJ1-2, with D tentatively TRBD1 (6 bases). The CDR3 covers 14 residues. V dropped 3 bases and J dropped 4 bases, with 12 bases sitting between them. Looked up from germline, CDR1 is LNHDA and CDR2 is SQIVND (reference sequence). CDR3 region: CASSILDRGYGYTF. Here the CDR3 DNA reads TGTGCCAGTAGTATCCTGGACAGAGGCTATGGCTACACCTTC.

This chain connects TRBV25-1 to TRBJ2-7; tentatively, D is TRBD1 (6 bases). The length of the CDR3 is 12 residues. The V gene's germline CDR1 is MGHDK and CDR2 SYGVNS. Trimming took off 8 bases at V and 2 bases at J, with 10 bases between the two ends. The CDR3 nucleotides read TGTGCCAGCCAGGACAGAACCTACGAGCAGTACTTC. Protein: CASQDRTYEQYF.

This clone was picked up one time. The chain carries TRBV7-6 and TRBJ2-6; TRBD1 agrees at 7 bases. V shed 0 bases and J 3 bases; nucleotides not matched to a gene: 5. This CDR3 comprises 17 residues. Germline assignment: CDR1 SGHVS and CDR2 FNYEAQ. CDR3 in DNA: TGTGCCAGCAGCTTAGCGACAGGGTTGAGTGGGGCCAACGTCCTGACTTTC. Translated: CASSLATGLSGANVLTF.

This sequence joins TRBV19 and TRBJ2-2; TRBD1 might be the D (7 bases). The V gene's germline CDR1 is LNHDA and CDR2 SQIVND (reference sequence). The CDR3 is 17 residues long. Trimming removed 7 bases at V and 1 base at J, with 19 bases between. CDR3 residues: CASTRRRAGGNTGELFF. The CDR3 bases are TGTGCCAGTACCAGAAGGAGGGCAGGGGGGAACACCGGGGAGCTGTTTTTT.

This clone occurred a few times. The V and J genes are TRBV27 and TRBJ2-7; the match to TRBD1 covers 9 bases. Germline values: CDR1 MNHEY, CDR2 SMNVEV (reference sequence). The trim removed 6 bases at V and 6 bases at J, leaving 9 bases unmatched. This CDR3 is built from 14 residues. In nucleotides, the CDR3 is TGTGCCAGCAGCCTTGCCGGGACAGGGCCCGAGCAGTACTTC. It translates to CASSLAGTGPEQYF.

A single count supports this clone. The chain couples TRBV10-3 to TRBJ1-3; D not resolved. Germline V gives CDR1 ENHRY, CDR2 SYGVKD. The V gene lost 0 bases and the J gene lost 4 bases, with 7 bases spanning the gap. The CDR3 loop spans 14 amino acids. The CDR3, as DNA: TGTGCCATCAGTGAGTCGGTTCGGGGAAACACCATATATTTT. It codes for CAISESVRGNTIYF.

The V gene is TRBV19, the J gene TRBJ1-2; TRBD1 might be the D (5 bases). This CDR3 contains 13 residues. The V end was cut by 7 bases, the J end by 2 bases, with 11 bases between. The germline CDR1 and CDR2 sequences are LNHDA and SQIVND (reference sequence). The CDR3 nucleotides are TGTGCCAGTACTGACAGCCCGAACTATGGCTACACCTTC. It is translated as CASTDSPNYGYTF.

The CDR3, as DNA: TGTGCCTGGAGGCCCACGGGGAGCTCTGGAAACACCATATATTTT. It yields the protein CAWRPTGSSGNTIYF. V usage is TRBV30 and J usage is TRBJ1-3; D gene ambiguous. The CDR3 runs to 15 residues. Germline V CDR1 and CDR2: GTSNPN, SVGIG (reference sequence). V shed 3 bases and J shed 0 bases, with 12 bases lying between them. The whole variable domain, filled in from reference TRBV30 and TRBJ1-3, reads SQTIHQWPATLVQPVGSPLSLECTVEGTSNPNLYWYRQAAGRGLQLLFYSVGIGQISSEVPQNLSASRPQDRQFILSSKKLLLSDSGFYLCAWRPTGSSGNTIYFGEGSWLTVV.

This clone occurred once. The same CDR3 is also encoded by other DNA sequences in this sample. V is TRBV9 and J is TRBJ2-6, with TRBD1 matching 8 bases. This CDR3 has 17 residues. CDR1 is SGDLS, CDR2 YYNGEE, per germline. V trimming: 3 bases; J trimming: 4 bases; junction bases outside the gene matches: 9. CDR3 in DNA: TGTGCCAGCAGCGCAGGACAGGGTTCCGCGGGGGCCAACGTCCTGACTTTC. Translated, it gives CASSAGQGSAGANVLTF.

Sample share makes this clone medium-sized. This sequence joins TRBV19 and TRBJ1-5, with TRBD1 as a possible D gene (5 bases). V was shortened by 7 bases and J by 0 bases, with 13 bases between the two germline ends. Germline-derived CDR1 and CDR2 are LNHDA and SQIVND (reference sequence). The CDR3 consists of 15 residues. The CDR3 region has the DNA TGTGCCAGTAACCCGGACACCTATAGCAATCAGCCCCAGCATTTT. It translates to CASNPDTYSNQPQHF. Together with reference TRBV19 and TRBJ1-5, the CDR3 gives the full variable domain: DGGITQSPKYLFRKEGQNVTLSCEQNLNHDAMYWYRQDPGQGLRLIYYSQIVNDFQKGDIAEGYSVSREKKESFPLTVTSAQKNPTAFYLCASNPDTYSNQPQHFGDGTRLSIL.

The rearrangement links TRBV18 to TRBJ2-7; 8 bases map to TRBD1. Trimming removed 5 bases from V and 0 bases from J; junction bases left unmatched: 6. Germline V CDR1 and CDR2: KGHSH, LQKENI. The CDR3 contains 15 residues. The CDR3 is CASSSKGTGSYEQYF. CDR3 bases: TGTGCCAGCTCATCCAAGGGGACAGGCTCCTACGAGCAGTACTTC.

The gene calls are TRBV7-2 and TRBJ2-3; 7 bases line up with TRBD1. Per the germline V gene, CDR1 is SGHTA and CDR2 is FQGNSA. Trimming took 5 bases from V and 0 from J; bases not matched to a gene: 11. This CDR3 region has 17 residues. CDR3: CASSVDLGGGSTDTQYF. CDR3 nucleotides: TGTGCCAGCAGCGTTGATCTAGGGGGCGGAAGCACAGATACGCAGTATTTT.

The chain links TRBV19 to TRBJ1-5, with D tentatively TRBD1 (6 bases). V was clipped by 11 bases and J by 0 bases, with 23 bases between them. This CDR3 has 17 residues. Looked up from germline, CDR1 is LNHDA and CDR2 is SQIVND (reference sequence). The CDR3: CALLRGSFRGSNQPQHF. The CDR3 region has the DNA TGTGCCCTACTCAGGGGTTCCTTTAGAGGTAGCAATCAGCCCCAGCATTTT.

J is TRBJ1-3 and V is TRBV25-1; 11 bases are a match to TRBD1. The V gene's germline CDR1 is MGHDK and CDR2 SYGVNS. This CDR3 region has 16 residues. V lost 6 bases to trimming and J lost 3 bases; unmatched junction nucleotides: 7. The CDR3 DNA is TGTGCCAGCAGCCGGGACAGGGGGTTTCGTGGAAACACCATATATTTT. It translates to CASSRDRGFRGNTIYF.

The V and J genes are TRBV9 and TRBJ1-4, with D possibly TRBD1 on 5 matching bases. Trimming pared 3 bases from V and 8 bases from J, leaving 14 bases between. Germline CDR1 reads SGDLS; CDR2 reads YYNGEE. The CDR3 totals 14 residues. In DNA, the CDR3 is TGTGCCAGCAGCGACAGACAGAATGGGGAAAAACTGTTTTTT. Protein: CASSDRQNGEKLFF.